Following are 27 T cell receptor beta chains from one sample sequenced in a study of cytotoxic CD8 clonotypes in ibrutinib-treated CLL. Here immunoSEQ multiplex PCR was the method, and the copy in TCRdb shows in-frame clones only, minus some. The table has fewer than 50,000 clones, just over 65% seen once. The sample consisted of PBMCs, taken after 24 months of ibrutinib treatment. These receptors were collected from a human donor with chronic lymphocytic leukemia.

The chain links TRBV7-2 to TRBJ2-1; 10 nucleotides agree with TRBD1. Trimming cost V 5 bases and J 6 bases; bases outside gene matches: 10. Germline CDR1 SGHTA, CDR2 FQGNSA. CDR3 size: 16 residues. The CDR3 is CASSLRTGGLVNEQFF. In DNA form, the CDR3 reads TGTGCCAGCAGCCTCCGGACAGGGGGGTTGGTCAATGAGCAGTTCTTC.

This chain links TRBV20-1 with TRBJ2-1; D is ambiguous. V was trimmed by 5 bases and J by 7 bases, leaving 6 bases between them. This CDR3 spans 10 amino acids. Per germline, CDR1 DFQATT and CDR2 SNEGSKA (reference sequence). The CDR3 region has the DNA TGCAGTGCTGCCATTAATGAGCAGTTCTTC. It specifies CSAAINEQFF.

The rearrangement uses TRBV5-1 and TRBJ2-1; the D gene is possibly TRBD1 (5 bases). Germline CDR1 is SGHRS and CDR2 is YFSETQ. V lost 2 bases and J lost 3, with 21 bases in between. This CDR3 is built from 18 residues. Here the CDR3 DNA reads TGCGCCAGCAGCTTACTCCTAGGGGCTGCCGCTGGCTACAATGAGCAGTTCTTC. It codes for CASSLLLGAAAGYNEQFF.

The chain combines TRBV5-6 with TRBJ2-7; TRBD1 or TRBD2 may be the D gene (6 bases each). Germline assignment: CDR1 SGHDT and CDR2 YYEEEE. Trimming cost V 5 bases and J 0 bases, with 15 bases left between them. The CDR3 runs to 15 residues. This CDR3 reads CASRPQGGPSYEQYF. CDR3 coding DNA: TGTGCCAGCAGACCGCAAGGGGGGCCCTCCTACGAGCAGTACTTC.

This clone was seen a handful of times. The rearrangement links TRBV28 to TRBJ2-5, with D perhaps TRBD2 (6 bases). This CDR3 has 12 amino acids. Germline V CDR1 and CDR2: MDHEN, SYDVKM. V lost 5 bases to trimming and J lost 9 bases, with 13 bases between them. Here the CDR3 DNA reads TGTGCCAGCAGTCCGTCCCTAGCGCCCCAGTACTTC. Protein sequence: CASSPSLAPQYF.

The chain is built from TRBV6-5 and TRBJ2-6; D might be TRBD2 (5 bases). Germline CDR1 reads MNHEY; CDR2 reads SVGAGI. This CDR3 has 14 residues. Trimming pared 2 bases from V and 4 bases from J, leaving 6 bases between. The CDR3 DNA reads TGTGCCAGCAGTTACGAGGGAGGGGCCAACGTCCTGACTTTC. This translates into CASSYEGGANVLTF.

The J gene is TRBJ1-4, the V gene TRBV30; 11 bases fit TRBD1. This CDR3 comprises 15 residues. V shed 2 bases, J shed 7 bases, and the junction held 6 bases outside the gene matches. Germline CDR1 is GTSNPN and CDR2 is SVGIG (reference sequence). CDR3 DNA sequence: TGTGCCTGGAGTTTCCCGGGACAGGGGGGTGAAAAACTGTTTTTT. Translated: CAWSFPGQGGEKLFF.

The CDR3 nucleotides are TGTGCCATCAGTGAGTCGCAGTGGGGTAGAGCTTTCTTT. This gives the protein CAISESQWGRAFF. The V and J genes are TRBV10-3 and TRBJ1-1; D unclear. The CDR3 loop spans 13 amino acids. Trimming cost V 0 bases and J 10 bases, with 12 bases left between them. Germline V gene lookup returns CDR1 ENHRY and CDR2 SYGVKD.

This clone turned up a few times. V gene TRBV5-6 combines with J gene TRBJ1-2, with D tentatively TRBD1 (6 bases). Germline values: CDR1 SGHDT, CDR2 YYEEEE. This CDR3 is built from 15 residues. The germline V and J ends were trimmed by 2 bases and 4 bases, with 15 bases remaining between them. The CDR3 sequence: CASSLQQGFFYGYTF. Here the CDR3 DNA reads TGTGCCAGCAGCTTACAACAGGGTTTTTTCTATGGCTACACCTTC.

This clone was recorded at least ten times. The chain has TRBV27 and TRBJ1-5; TRBD1 aligns across 8 bases. The V gene end was trimmed by 5 bases and the J gene end by 3 bases; junction bases not matched to a gene: 6. This CDR3 region has 15 residues. Germline V gives CDR1 MNHEY, CDR2 SMNVEV (reference sequence). DNA for the CDR3: TGTGCCAGCAGTCCCCGGACAGGGAACAATCAGCCCCAGCATTTT. Translating gives CASSPRTGNNQPQHF.

The chain uses TRBV7-9 and TRBJ1-1, with D possibly matching TRBD1 (6 bases). V shed 4 bases and J shed 5 bases, with 17 bases lying between them. CDR3 size: 15 residues. From germline, CDR1 is SEHNR and CDR2 FQNEAQ (reference sequence). The CDR3 DNA reads as TGTGCCAGCAGCTCTAACAGGGTAGGGGGTACTGAAGCTTTCTTT. Amino acid sequence: CASSSNRVGGTEAFF.

The chain employs TRBV2 and TRBJ1-4; the D is unclear. There are 14 residues in the CDR3. V gave up 1 base and J gave up 5 bases, with 8 bases separating them. Germline V gives CDR1 SNHLY, CDR2 FYNNEI. CDR3: CASSEERLNEKLFF. The CDR3 DNA sequence: TGTGCCAGCAGTGAAGAACGACTAAATGAAAAACTGTTTTTT. Full variable domain (outside the CDR3, taken from reference TRBV2 and TRBJ1-4): EPEVTQTPSHQVTQMGQEVILRCVPISNHLYFYWYRQILGQKVEFLVSFYNNEISEKSEIFDDQFSVERPDGSNFTLKIRSTKLEDSAMYFCASSEERLNEKLFFGSGTQLSVL.

J is TRBJ2-1 and V is TRBV28; TRBD1 matches 7 bases. The ends lost 8 bases at V and 9 bases at J; junction bases unmatched: 13. Germline CDR1 and CDR2: MDHEN and SYDVKM. This CDR3 has 14 residues. Here the CDR3 DNA reads TGTGCCAGCTCCCCATGGGACAGAGGCGGTGAGCAGTTCTTC. Amino acids: CASSPWDRGGEQFF.

This chain links TRBV13 with TRBJ1-4; unclear D gene. This CDR3 contains 16 residues. The germline V and J ends were trimmed by 4 bases and 2 bases, with 14 bases remaining between them. Germline CDR1 reads PRHDT; CDR2 reads FYEKMQ (reference sequence). CDR3: CASSSNPGPTNEKLFF. The CDR3 DNA sequence: TGTGCCAGCAGCTCAAACCCAGGACCTACTAATGAAAAACTGTTTTTT.

There are many counts of this clone. V gene TRBV7-9 combines with J gene TRBJ2-5; 12 nucleotides agree with TRBD2. The length of the CDR3 is 18 residues. J lost 4 bases, V lost 4 bases, and 13 bases had no gene match. Germline CDR1 SEHNR, CDR2 FQNEAQ (reference sequence). DNA of the CDR3: TGTGCCAGCAGCTCACGACTAGCGGGGGATTTCAGGAGAGAGACCCAGTACTTC. This gives the protein CASSSRLAGDFRRETQYF.

The chain carries TRBV12-5 and TRBJ2-7; D is possibly TRBD1 or TRBD2 (5 bases each). This CDR3 is 16 amino acids long. V was shortened by 5 bases and J by 0 bases, with 17 bases between the two germline ends. Germline V gene sequence: CDR1 LGHNT, CDR2 FRNRAP. CDR3 residues: CASGPGPGTLSYEQYF. CDR3 sequence (DNA): TGTGCTAGTGGTCCGGGGCCGGGAACCCTCTCCTACGAGCAGTACTTC.

The genes are TRBV30 and TRBJ2-7; D gene ambiguous. V gave up 2 bases and J gave up 3 bases, with 8 bases separating them. CDR1 is GTSNPN, CDR2 SVGIG, per germline (reference sequence). CDR3 size: 12 residues. The CDR3: CAWSLGLYEQYF. Here the CDR3 DNA reads TGTGCCTGGAGTTTAGGGCTCTACGAGCAGTACTTC.

CDR3: CASSYGLAGGSYEQFF. The DNA for the CDR3 is TGTGCCAGTAGCTATGGACTAGCGGGAGGAAGTTATGAGCAGTTCTTC. J is TRBJ2-1 and V is TRBV19; 14 bases agree with TRBD2. CDR1 is LNHDA, CDR2 SQIVND, per germline (reference sequence). Trimming at V came to 6 bases and at J to 8 bases, leaving 9 bases not matched to a gene. CDR3 length: 16 residues.

This clone was observed once. This chain connects TRBV13 to TRBJ1-4; D is undetermined. The CDR3 spans 15 residues. CDR1 is PRHDT, CDR2 FYEKMQ, per germline (reference sequence). Trimming took off 5 bases at V and 0 bases at J, with 10 bases between the two ends. The CDR3, as DNA: TGTGCCAGCAGCCCACGGGCTGCAACTAATGAAAAACTGTTTTTT. It encodes CASSPRAATNEKLFF. The full variable domain, in which reference TRBV13 and TRBJ1-4 provide the parts outside the CDR3, is AAGVIQSPRHLIKEKRETATLKCYPIPRHDTVYWYQQGPGQDPQFLISFYEKMQSDKGSIPDRFSAQQFSDYHSELNMSSLELGDSALYFCASSPRAATNEKLFFGSGTQLSVL.

This clone has more than one count but fewer than ten. The chain employs TRBV5-4 and TRBJ1-6; D ambiguous. The CDR3 is 16 amino acids. Germline V CDR1 and CDR2: SGHNT, YYREEE (reference sequence). Trimming took off 0 bases at V and 6 bases at J, with 13 bases between the two ends. CDR3 protein: CASSLGPLVPNSPLHF. For the CDR3, the DNA is TGTGCCAGCAGCTTGGGGCCACTAGTCCCTAATTCACCCCTCCACTTT.

The chain uses TRBV5-1 and TRBJ1-2; TRBD1 might be the D (6 bases). Germline V gives CDR1 SGHRS, CDR2 YFSETQ. Trimming took off 4 bases at V and 3 bases at J, with 31 bases between the two ends. The CDR3 contains 20 residues. CDR3 in DNA: TGCGCCAGCAGCCCGAATCCAGTGTTGGGCAGGGGATGGGGTGACTATGGCTACACCTTC. Protein product: CASSPNPVLGRGWGDYGYTF.

This rearrangement joins TRBV9 to TRBJ2-7, with D perhaps matching TRBD1 (6 bases). Germline V lookup: CDR1 SGDLS, CDR2 YYNGEE. V was trimmed by 10 bases and J by 2 bases, leaving 19 bases between them. CDR3 length: 14 residues. The CDR3 is CAGNRDWGTYEQYF. The DNA of the CDR3 is TGTGCCGGCAACAGGGATTGGGGGACCTACGAGCAGTACTTC.

V usage is TRBV7-3 and J usage is TRBJ2-3, with D perhaps being TRBD1 or TRBD2 (5 bases each). V shed 3 bases and J shed 5 bases, with 15 bases lying between them. CDR1 is SGHTA and CDR2 is FQGTGA in the germline V gene. The CDR3 extends over 15 amino acids. CDR3 sequence reads: CASSLVRGAKDTQYF. CDR3 nucleotide sequence: TGTGCCAGCAGCTTGGTGAGAGGGGCAAAAGATACGCAGTATTTT.

This clone was counted many times. V usage is TRBV7-6 and J usage is TRBJ2-7, with D perhaps assigned TRBD1 or TRBD2 (5 bases each). CDR1 and CDR2 from the germline V gene are SGHVS and FNYEAQ. The CDR3 length is 13 residues. Trimming took 5 bases from V and 5 from J, leaving 13 bases between them. CDR3 loop: CASSRELGDEQYF. The CDR3 DNA sequence: TGTGCCAGCAGCAGGGAGTTGGGGGACGAGCAGTACTTC.

This clone has just a few counts. The V and J genes are TRBV13 and TRBJ2-3; no reliable D call. CDR3 size: 17 residues. V was cut by 0 bases and J by 2 bases, with 15 bases left in between. The V gene's germline CDR1 is PRHDT and CDR2 FYEKMQ (reference sequence). In DNA form, the CDR3 reads TGTGCCAGCAGCTTAGGACCATTCTTCCCTTCCACAGATACGCAGTATTTT. Translation gives CASSLGPFFPSTDTQYF. Looking up the rest from reference TRBV13 and TRBJ2-3 gives the full variable domain: AAGVIQSPRHLIKEKRETATLKCYPIPRHDTVYWYQQGPGQDPQFLISFYEKMQSDKGSIPDRFSAQQFSDYHSELNMSSLELGDSALYFCASSLGPFFPSTDTQYFGPGTRLTVL.

This clone has only a few counts. This chain connects TRBV25-1 to TRBJ2-5; D uncertain. CDR1 MGHDK and CDR2 SYGVNS come from the germline V gene. The CDR3 runs to 15 residues. Trimming removed 1 base from V and 1 base from J, with 10 bases in between. CDR3 amino acids: CASSESSRPQETQYF. Written as DNA, the CDR3 is TGTGCCAGCAGTGAATCCTCGAGACCCCAAGAGACCCAGTACTTC.

V gene TRBV9 combines with J gene TRBJ2-3, with a possible D match to TRBD2 (6 bases). CDR1 SGDLS and CDR2 YYNGEE come from the germline V gene. With 3 bases removed from V and 2 bases from J, the gap between germline ends came to 16 bases. The CDR3 runs 16 residues. CDR3: CASSAAGLAPTDTQYF. The CDR3 bases are TGTGCCAGCAGCGCCGCGGGCCTAGCGCCCACAGATACGCAGTATTTT. The full variable domain, rest sourced from reference TRBV9 and TRBJ2-3, is DSGVTQTPKHLITATGQRVTLRCSPRSGDLSVYWYQQSLDQGLQFLIQYYNGEERAKGNILERFSAQQFPDLHSELNLSSLELGDSALYFCASSAAGLAPTDTQYFGPGTRLTVL.